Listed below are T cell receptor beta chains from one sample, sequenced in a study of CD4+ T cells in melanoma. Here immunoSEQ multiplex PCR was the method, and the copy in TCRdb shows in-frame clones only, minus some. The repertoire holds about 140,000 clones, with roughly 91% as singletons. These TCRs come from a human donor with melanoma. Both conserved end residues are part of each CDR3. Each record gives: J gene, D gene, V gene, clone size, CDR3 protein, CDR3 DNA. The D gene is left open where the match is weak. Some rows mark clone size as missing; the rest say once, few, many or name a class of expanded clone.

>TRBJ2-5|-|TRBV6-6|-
CASSRTSQETQYF
TGTGCCAGCAGTCGGACATCTCAAGAGACCCAGTACTTC
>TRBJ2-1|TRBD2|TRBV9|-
CASGGASAGGNNEQFF
TGTGCCAGCGGGGGAGCGTCTGCGGGGGGAAACAATGAGCAGTTCTTC
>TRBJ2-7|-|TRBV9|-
CASSPRTNPHEQYF
TGTGCCAGCAGCCCTCGGACTAACCCCCACGAGCAGTACTTC
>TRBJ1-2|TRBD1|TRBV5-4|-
CASSFQGANYGYTF
TGTGCCAGCAGCTTCCAGGGGGCTAACTATGGCTACACCTTC
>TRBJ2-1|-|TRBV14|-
CASSRPRDNYNEQFF
TGTGCCAGCAGCAGGCCCCGGGACAACTACAATGAGCAGTTCTTC
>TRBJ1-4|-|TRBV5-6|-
CASSLYQLNEKLFF
TGTGCCAGCAGCTTGTACCAGCTTAATGAAAAACTGTTTTTT
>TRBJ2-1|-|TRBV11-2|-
CASSLIYGTISYNEQFF
TGTGCCAGCAGCTTGATCTACGGCACTATCTCCTACAATGAGCAGTTCTTC
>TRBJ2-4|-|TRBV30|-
CAWSRSGGGLKNIQYF
TGTGCCTGGAGTCGATCAGGGGGAGGACTAAAAAACATTCAGTACTTC
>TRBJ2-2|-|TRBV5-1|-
CASRVAQNTGELFF
TGCGCCAGCAGGGTCGCGCAGAACACCGGGGAGCTGTTTTTT
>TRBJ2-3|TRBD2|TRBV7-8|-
CASSFLAGGDTQYF
TGTGCCAGCAGCTTCCTAGCGGGGGGAGATACGCAGTATTTT
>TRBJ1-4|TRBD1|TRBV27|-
CASRPDRGVTNEKLFF
TGTGCCAGCAGGCCGGACAGGGGTGTAACTAATGAAAAACTGTTTTTT
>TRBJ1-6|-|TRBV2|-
CASSDETGQNSPLHF
TGTGCCAGCAGTGATGAAACAGGGCAGAATTCACCCCTCCACTTT
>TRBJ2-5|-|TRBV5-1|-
CASSLGFLQETQYF
TGCGCCAGCAGCTTGGGGTTCCTCCAAGAGACCCAGTACTTC
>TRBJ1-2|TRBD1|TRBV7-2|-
CASSSQGGEGYTF
TGTGCCAGCAGCTCCCAGGGGGGGGAGGGCTACACCTTC
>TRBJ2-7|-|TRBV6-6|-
CASSYSRGATYEQYF
TGTGCCAGCAGTTACTCGAGGGGGGCTACCTACGAGCAGTACTTC
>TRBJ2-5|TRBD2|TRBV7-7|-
CASSTSGIQETQYF
TGTGCCAGCTCGACTAGCGGGATTCAAGAGACCCAGTACTTC
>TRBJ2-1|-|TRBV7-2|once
CASSFYASSYNEQFF
TGTGCCAGCAGCTTTTACGCGAGCTCCTACAATGAGCAGTTCTTC
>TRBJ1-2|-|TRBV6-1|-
CASSDPGDGYTF
TGTGCCAGCAGTGACCCCGGCGATGGCTACACCTTC
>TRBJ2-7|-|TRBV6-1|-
CASRKGPNSYEQYF
TGTGCCAGCAGAAAGGGACCGAACTCCTACGAGCAGTACTTC
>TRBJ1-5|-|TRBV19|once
CASSMVGDQPQHF
TGTGCCAGTTCTATGGTAGGGGATCAGCCCCAGCATTTT
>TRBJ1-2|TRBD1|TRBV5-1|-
CASSLDPTGDGYTF
TGCGCCAGCAGCTTAGACCCGACAGGGGATGGCTACACCTTC
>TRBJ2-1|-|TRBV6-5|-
CASSLAGQLNNEQFF
TGTGCCAGCAGTCTCGCGGGACAGCTAAACAATGAGCAGTTCTTC
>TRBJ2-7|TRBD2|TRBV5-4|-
CASSLGGGGSYEQYF
TGTGCCAGCAGCTTAGGCGGCGGGGGGTCCTACGAGCAGTACTTC
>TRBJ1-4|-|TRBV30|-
CAWRALSGNEKLFF
TGTGCCTGGAGGGCCCTGTCGGGGAATGAAAAACTGTTTTTT
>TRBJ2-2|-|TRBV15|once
CATSRTSTGELFF
TGTGCCACCAGCAGAACGTCCACCGGGGAGCTGTTTTTT
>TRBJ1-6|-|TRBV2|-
CASREGRGNSPLHF
TGTGCCAGCAGGGAAGGACGAGGAAATTCACCCCTCCACTTT
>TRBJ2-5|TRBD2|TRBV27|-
CASSLKASGGRGVETQYF
TGTGCCAGCAGTTTAAAGGCTAGCGGGGGTAGGGGTGTGGAGACCCAGTACTTC
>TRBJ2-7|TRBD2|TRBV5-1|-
CASSLGSGGNTYEQYF
TGCGCCAGCAGCTTGGGTAGCGGGGGGAACACCTACGAGCAGTACTTC
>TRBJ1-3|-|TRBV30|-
CAWNVLGNTIYF
TGTGCCTGGAATGTACTGGGAAACACCATATATTTT
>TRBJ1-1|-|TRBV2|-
CASSDGRNTEAFF
TGTGCCAGCAGTGACGGTCGCAACACTGAAGCTTTCTTT
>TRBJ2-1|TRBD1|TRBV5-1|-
CASSSAGGQGFGSSYNEQFF
TGCGCCAGCAGCTCCGCCGGCGGACAGGGGTTTGGCAGCTCCTACAATGAGCAGTTCTTC
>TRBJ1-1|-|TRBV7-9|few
CASSLGGWTEAFF
TGTGCCAGCAGCTTAGGGGGCTGGACTGAAGCTTTCTTT
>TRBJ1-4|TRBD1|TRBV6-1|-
CASSDVDRDEKLFF
TGTGCCAGCAGCGATGTCGACAGGGATGAAAAACTGTTTTTT
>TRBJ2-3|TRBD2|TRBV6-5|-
CASSSPGLAGYTQYF
TGTGCCAGCAGCTCACCGGGACTAGCGGGATATACGCAGTATTTT
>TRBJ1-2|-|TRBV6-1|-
CASRGGGGTIYGYTF
TGTGCCAGCAGGGGAGGCGGGGGGACCATCTATGGCTACACCTTC
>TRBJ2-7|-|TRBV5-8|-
CATRGITYEQYF
TGTGCCACTAGAGGCATTACCTACGAGCAGTACTTC
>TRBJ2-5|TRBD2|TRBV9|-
CVSSESGGVGETQYF
TGTGTCAGCAGCGAGAGCGGGGGGGTCGGGGAGACCCAGTACTTC
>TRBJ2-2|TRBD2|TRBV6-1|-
CASSDVGGVTGELFF
TGTGCCAGCAGTGATGTCGGGGGGGTCACCGGGGAGCTGTTTTTT
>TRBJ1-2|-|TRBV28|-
CATRPDGGGYYGYTF
TGTGCCACCCGACCGGATGGGGGGGGGTACTATGGCTACACCTTC
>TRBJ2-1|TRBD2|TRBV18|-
CASSPRTSSYNEQFF
TGTGCCAGCTCCCCCCGGACTAGCTCCTACAATGAGCAGTTCTTC
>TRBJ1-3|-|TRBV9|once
CASSVGQGNTIYF
TGTGCCAGCAGCGTAGGACAGGGAAACACCATATATTTT
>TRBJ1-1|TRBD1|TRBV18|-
CASSPSTGQGAFF
TGTGCCAGCTCACCTTCGACAGGGCAGGGGGCTTTCTTT
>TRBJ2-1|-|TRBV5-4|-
CASSLIGGREQFF
TGTGCCAGCAGCTTAATAGGTGGGAGGGAGCAGTTCTTC
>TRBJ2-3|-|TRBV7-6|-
CASSFYGLSGGGDTQYF
TGTGCCAGCAGCTTTTACGGACTAAGCGGTGGGGGAGATACGCAGTATTTT
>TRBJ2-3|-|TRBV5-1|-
CASSADSTSTDTQYF
TGCGCCAGCAGCGCGGACTCTACTAGCACAGATACGCAGTATTTT
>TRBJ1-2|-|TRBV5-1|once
CASSLVRGAGGYTF
TGCGCCAGCAGCTTGGTTCGGGGGGCTGGGGGCTACACCTTC
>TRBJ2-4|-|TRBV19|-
CASTGLLGKNIQYF
TGTGCCAGTACGGGGTTGTTAGGCAAAAACATTCAGTACTTC
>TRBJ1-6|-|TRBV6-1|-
CASRVEYNSPLHF
TGTGCCAGCAGGGTCGAGTATAATTCACCCCTCCACTTT
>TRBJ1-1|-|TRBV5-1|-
CASTPYKGNQGTEAFF
TGCGCCAGCACCCCTTATAAGGGGAATCAAGGCACTGAAGCTTTCTTT
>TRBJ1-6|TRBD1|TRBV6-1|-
CASSAIRGQSSYNSPLHF
TGTGCCAGCAGTGCCATCAGGGGGCAGAGTTCCTATAATTCACCCCTCCACTTT
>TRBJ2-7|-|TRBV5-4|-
CASSLKQGASYEQYF
TGTGCCAGCAGCTTGAAACAGGGTGCCTCCTACGAGCAGTACTTC
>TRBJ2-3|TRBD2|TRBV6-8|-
CASSGGQGSKIAGGRRTDTQYF
TGTGCCAGCAGTGGAGGGCAGGGTTCAAAAATAGCGGGGGGCAGACGCACAGATACGCAGTATTTT
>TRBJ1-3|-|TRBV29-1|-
CSVEYNRAGNTIYF
TGCAGCGTTGAATACAACAGGGCCGGAAACACCATATATTTT
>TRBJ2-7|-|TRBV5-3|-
CARSILQGEQYF
TGTGCCAGAAGCATTCTACAGGGCGAGCAGTACTTC
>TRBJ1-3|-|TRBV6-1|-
CASSDRQGYGNTIYF
TGTGCCAGCAGTGACCGGCAGGGTTACGGAAACACCATATATTTT
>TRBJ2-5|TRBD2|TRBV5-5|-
CASSFGRETQYF
TGTGCCAGCAGCTTCGGGAGGGAGACCCAGTACTTC
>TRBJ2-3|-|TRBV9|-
CASSVASDTQYF
TGTGCCAGCAGCGTAGCTTCGGATACGCAGTATTTT
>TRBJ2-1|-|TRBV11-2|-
CASSLDPNSYNEQFF
TGTGCCAGCAGCTTAGATCCTAACTCCTACAATGAGCAGTTCTTC
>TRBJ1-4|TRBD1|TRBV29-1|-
CSVPRGDSLSNEKLFF
TGCAGCGTTCCCCGTGGGGACAGTCTCTCCAATGAAAAACTGTTTTTT